The subject of this entry is one T cell receptor (beta chain). Antigen: not known. A much larger clone lies a single base off, so this may be a read error. TCRdb ran MiXCR on the reads and lists one entry per CDR3 protein. Of some 7,800 distinct CDR3 sequences in the sample, over 15% were seen once. This sample was included in a study of liver allograft versus peripheral blood T cells. The wider study: Recipients' peripheral blood T cell receptor repertoires were compared with those in transplanted livers.

This CDR3 is built from 14 residues. Whole-study findings and limits: Inside liver allografts, T cell receptor repertoires reportedly diverged from the repertoires found in peripheral blood.

The TCR sequence derives from a human patient who had a liver transplant. Part of the T cells may come from the graft donor. The genes are TRBV12-3 or TRBV12-4 and TRBJ1-2; TRBD1 matches at 10 bases. CDR3 sequence reads: CASSRGTGAYGYAF. In DNA, the CDR3 is TGTGCCAGCAGCCGTGGGACAGGGGCCTATGGCTACGCCTTC.